This TCR beta chain was sequenced during a study of CXCR3-negative and CXCR3-positive naive CD8 T cells. On the study more broadly: Sequencing gave 110 million to 150 million TRB reads overall, about 1.5 +/- 0.3 million per library. Findings of the study overall: Partly lower CXCR3 expression followed cryopreservation, and most assays relied on fresh PBMCs. Memory CD8+ cells showed much lower diversity, while both naive subsets were comparably high.

cDNA libraries for TRB were generated by 5' RACE incorporating UMI labels. Each CDR3 protein gets one entry in TCRdb, which reprocessed the 5' RACE reads and gives no DNA. The sample totals under 65,000 distinct CDR3 sequences. With regard to this clonotype: The target antigen is unknown.

Germline CDR1 is GTSNPN and CDR2 is SVGIG (reference sequence). The CDR3 is made up of 15 amino acids. At around 300,000 cells each, triplicate sorts were carried out for each CD8+ T cell subset. Source material: memory CD8+ T cells from blood. This chain links TRBV30 with TRBJ1-5; the TCRdb call, TRBD1, lacks DNA for checking. This clonotype originated in a human donor in good health. Some clones in this sample may be carry-over from other donors' samples. The CDR3 region is CAWSATGGENQPQHF.